The present T cell receptor (beta chain) was sequenced within a study of blood T cell repertoires in COVID-19. Turning to the study itself: T cells, B-cell-depleted T cells, or PBMCs provided the cDNA or gDNA that served as material.

Germline V lookup: CDR1 SNHLY, CDR2 FYNNEI. The CDR3 consists of 15 residues. V shed 5 bases, J shed 6 bases, and the junction held 7 bases outside the gene matches. The authors' processing: Reference gene primers were amplified, and this amplification served to estimate nucleated cell counts. Sequenced by immunoSEQ multiplex PCR; TCRdb stores in-frame clones only, minus some. That table furnishes V, J and clone size, whereas the DNA furnished D and trimming. The profile shows approximately 360,000 clones, 88% of them singletons. The specimen was PBMCs or T cells enriched from blood (not recorded which). This receptor was obtained from a woman in her twenties or thirties with acute COVID-19. The chain recombines TRBV2 with TRBJ2-3, with 11 bases matching TRBD2. CDR3 sequence: CASSKLAGGHDTQYF. For the CDR3, the DNA is TGTGCCAGCAGTAAGCTAGCGGGGGGTCACGATACGCAGTATTTT.